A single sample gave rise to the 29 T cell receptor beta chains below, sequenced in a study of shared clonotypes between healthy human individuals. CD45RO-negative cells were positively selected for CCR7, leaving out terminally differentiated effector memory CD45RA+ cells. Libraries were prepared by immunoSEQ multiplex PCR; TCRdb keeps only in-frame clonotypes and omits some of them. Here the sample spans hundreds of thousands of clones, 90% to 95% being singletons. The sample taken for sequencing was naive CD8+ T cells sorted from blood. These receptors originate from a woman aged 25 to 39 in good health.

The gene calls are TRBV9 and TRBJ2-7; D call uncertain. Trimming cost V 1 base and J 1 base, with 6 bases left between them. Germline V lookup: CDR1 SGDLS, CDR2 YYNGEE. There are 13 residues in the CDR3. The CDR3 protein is CASSVSPSYEQYF. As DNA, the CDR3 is TGTGCCAGCAGCGTATCCCCGTCCTACGAGCAGTACTTC.

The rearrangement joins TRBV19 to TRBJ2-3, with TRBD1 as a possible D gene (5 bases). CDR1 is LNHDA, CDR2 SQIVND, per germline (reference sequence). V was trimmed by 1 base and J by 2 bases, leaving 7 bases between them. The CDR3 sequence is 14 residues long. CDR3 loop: CASSIGRVTDTQYF. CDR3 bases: TGTGCCAGTAGTATAGGCAGGGTCACAGATACGCAGTATTTT.

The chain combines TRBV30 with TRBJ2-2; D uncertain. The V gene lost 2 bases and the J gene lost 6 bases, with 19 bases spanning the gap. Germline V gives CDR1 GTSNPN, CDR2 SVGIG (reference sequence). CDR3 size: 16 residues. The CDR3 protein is CAWSSHRELAAGELFF. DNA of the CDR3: TGTGCCTGGAGTTCTCATCGCGAATTGGCCGCCGGGGAGCTGTTTTTT.

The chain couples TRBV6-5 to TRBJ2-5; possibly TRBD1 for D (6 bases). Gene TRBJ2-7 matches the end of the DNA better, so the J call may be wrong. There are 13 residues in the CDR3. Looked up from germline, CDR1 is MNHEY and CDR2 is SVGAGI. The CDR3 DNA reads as TGTGCCAGCAGCCACGGGACAACTTACGAGCAGTACTTC. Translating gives CASSHGTTYEQYF.

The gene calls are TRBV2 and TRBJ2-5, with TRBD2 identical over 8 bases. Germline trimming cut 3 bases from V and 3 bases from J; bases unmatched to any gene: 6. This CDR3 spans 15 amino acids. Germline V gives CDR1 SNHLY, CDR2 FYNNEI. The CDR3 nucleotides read TGTGCCAGCAGTGACATCGTACTAGCGGAAGAGACCCAGTACTTC. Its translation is CASSDIVLAEETQYF. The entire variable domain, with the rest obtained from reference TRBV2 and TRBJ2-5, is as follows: EPEVTQTPSHQVTQMGQEVILRCVPISNHLYFYWYRQILGQKVEFLVSFYNNEISEKSEIFDDQFSVERPDGSNFTLKIRSTKLEDSAMYFCASSDIVLAEETQYFGPGTRLLVL.

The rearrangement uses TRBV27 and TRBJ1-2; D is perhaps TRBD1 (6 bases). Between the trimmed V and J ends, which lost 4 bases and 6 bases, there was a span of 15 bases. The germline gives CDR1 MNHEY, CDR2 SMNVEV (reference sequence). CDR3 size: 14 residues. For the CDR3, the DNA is TGTGCCAGCAGTTCGAGGGGGGGCTCGAATGGCTACACCTTC. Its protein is CASSSRGGSNGYTF.

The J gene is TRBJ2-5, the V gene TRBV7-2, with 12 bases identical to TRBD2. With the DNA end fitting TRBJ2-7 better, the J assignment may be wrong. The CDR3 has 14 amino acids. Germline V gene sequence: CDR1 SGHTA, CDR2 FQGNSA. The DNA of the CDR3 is TGTGCCAGCAGCTCGGGACTAGCGGGCTACGAGCAGTACTTC. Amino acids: CASSSGLAGYEQYF.

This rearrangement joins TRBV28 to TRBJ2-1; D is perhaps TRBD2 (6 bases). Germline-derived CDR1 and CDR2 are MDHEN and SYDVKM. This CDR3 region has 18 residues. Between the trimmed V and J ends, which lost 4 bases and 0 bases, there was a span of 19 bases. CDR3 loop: CASSSFFSGGNSYNEQFF. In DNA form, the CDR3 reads TGTGCCAGCAGTTCGTTTTTTAGCGGCGGCAACTCCTACAATGAGCAGTTCTTC.

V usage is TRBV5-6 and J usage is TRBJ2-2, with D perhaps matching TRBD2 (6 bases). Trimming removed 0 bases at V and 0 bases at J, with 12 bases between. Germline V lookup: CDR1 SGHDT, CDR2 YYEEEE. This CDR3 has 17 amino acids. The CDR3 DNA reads TGTGCCAGCAGCTTGGCACCTTGGGGGGCGAACACCGGGGAGCTGTTTTTT. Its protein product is CASSLAPWGANTGELFF.

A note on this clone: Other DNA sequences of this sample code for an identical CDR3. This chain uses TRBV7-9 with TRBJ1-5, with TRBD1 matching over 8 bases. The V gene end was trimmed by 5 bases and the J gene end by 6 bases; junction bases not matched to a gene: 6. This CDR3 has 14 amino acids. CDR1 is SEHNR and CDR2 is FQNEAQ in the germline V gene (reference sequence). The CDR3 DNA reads TGTGCCAGCAGCAGGACAGGGCTCGGTCAGCCCCAGCATTTT. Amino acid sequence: CASSRTGLGQPQHF.

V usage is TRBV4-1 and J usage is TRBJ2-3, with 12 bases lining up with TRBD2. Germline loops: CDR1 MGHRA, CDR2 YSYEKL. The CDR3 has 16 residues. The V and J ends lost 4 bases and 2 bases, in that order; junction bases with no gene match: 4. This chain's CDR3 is CASSLGTSGLTDTQYF. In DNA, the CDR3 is TGCGCCAGCAGCCTCGGGACTAGCGGGCTCACAGATACGCAGTATTTT.

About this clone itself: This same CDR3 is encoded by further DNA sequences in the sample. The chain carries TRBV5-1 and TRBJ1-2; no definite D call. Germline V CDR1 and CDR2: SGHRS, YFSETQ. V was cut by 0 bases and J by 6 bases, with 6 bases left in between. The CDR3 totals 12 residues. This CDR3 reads CASSLAGDGYTF. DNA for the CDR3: TGCGCCAGCAGCTTGGCAGGAGATGGCTACACCTTC. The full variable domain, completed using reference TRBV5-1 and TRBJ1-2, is KAGVTQTPRYLIKTRGQQVTLSCSPISGHRSVSWYQQTPGQGLQFLFEYFSETQRNKGNFPGRFSGRQFSNSRSEMNVSTLELGDSALYLCASSLAGDGYTFGSGTRLTVV.

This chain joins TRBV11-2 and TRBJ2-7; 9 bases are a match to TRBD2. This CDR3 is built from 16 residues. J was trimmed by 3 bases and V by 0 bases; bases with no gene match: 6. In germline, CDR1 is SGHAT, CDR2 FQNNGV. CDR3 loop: CASSLDPAGGLYEQYF. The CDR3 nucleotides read TGTGCCAGCAGCTTAGATCCGGCGGGAGGGCTCTACGAGCAGTACTTC.

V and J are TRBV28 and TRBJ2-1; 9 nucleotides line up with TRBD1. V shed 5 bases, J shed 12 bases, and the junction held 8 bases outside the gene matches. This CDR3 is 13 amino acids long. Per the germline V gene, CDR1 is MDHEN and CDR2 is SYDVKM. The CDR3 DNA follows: TGTGCCAGCAGTCCGATACGGACAGGGGCGCAGTTCTTC. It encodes CASSPIRTGAQFF. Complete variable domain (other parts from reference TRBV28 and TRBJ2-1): DVKVTQSSRYLVKRTGEKVFLECVQDMDHENMFWYRQDPGLGLRLIYFSYDVKMKEKGDIPEGYSVSREKKERFSLILESASTNQTSMYLCASSPIRTGAQFFGPGTRLTVL.

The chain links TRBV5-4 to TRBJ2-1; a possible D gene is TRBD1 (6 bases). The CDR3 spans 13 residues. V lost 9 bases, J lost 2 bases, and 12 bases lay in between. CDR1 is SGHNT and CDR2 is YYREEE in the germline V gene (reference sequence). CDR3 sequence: CATEQGTYNEQFF. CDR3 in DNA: TGTGCCACCGAACAGGGCACCTACAATGAGCAGTTCTTC. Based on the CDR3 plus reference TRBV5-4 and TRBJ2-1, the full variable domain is ETGVTQSPTHLIKTRGQQVTLRCSSQSGHNTVSWYQQALGQGPQFIFQYYREEENGRGNFPPRFSGLQFPNYSSELNVNALELDDSALYLCATEQGTYNEQFFGPGTRLTVL.

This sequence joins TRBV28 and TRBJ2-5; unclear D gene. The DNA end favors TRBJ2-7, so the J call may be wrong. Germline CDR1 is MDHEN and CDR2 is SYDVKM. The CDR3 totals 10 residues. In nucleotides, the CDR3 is TGTGCCAGCGGATCCTACGAGCAGTACTTC. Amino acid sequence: CASGSYEQYF.

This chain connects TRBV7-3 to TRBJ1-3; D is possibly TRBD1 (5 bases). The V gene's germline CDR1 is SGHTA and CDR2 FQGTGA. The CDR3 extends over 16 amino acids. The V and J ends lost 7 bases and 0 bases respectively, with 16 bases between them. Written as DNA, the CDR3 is TGTGCCAGCACCCCGGTGGACACACACTCTGGAAACACCATATATTTT. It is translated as CASTPVDTHSGNTIYF.

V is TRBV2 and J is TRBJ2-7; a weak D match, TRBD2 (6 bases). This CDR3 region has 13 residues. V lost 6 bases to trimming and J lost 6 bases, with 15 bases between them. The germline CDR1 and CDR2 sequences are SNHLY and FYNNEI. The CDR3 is CASSPDAGSEQYF. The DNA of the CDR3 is TGTGCCAGCAGCCCGGATGCGGGATCCGAGCAGTACTTC.

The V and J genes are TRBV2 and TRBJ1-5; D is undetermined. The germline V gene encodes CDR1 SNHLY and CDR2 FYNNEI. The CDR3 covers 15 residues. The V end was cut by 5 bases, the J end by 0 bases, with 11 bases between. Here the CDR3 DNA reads TGTGCCAGCAGTCCCTCTGAGGGTAGCAATCAGCCCCAGCATTTT. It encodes CASSPSEGSNQPQHF. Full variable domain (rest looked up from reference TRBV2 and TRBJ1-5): EPEVTQTPSHQVTQMGQEVILRCVPISNHLYFYWYRQILGQKVEFLVSFYNNEISEKSEIFDDQFSVERPDGSNFTLKIRSTKLEDSAMYFCASSPSEGSNQPQHFGDGTRLSIL.

The CDR3 sequence: CASSLNPSGTDYEQYF. In DNA form, the CDR3 reads TGTGCCAGCAGCTTGAACCCCAGCGGGACAGACTACGAGCAGTACTTC. This chain links TRBV5-5 with TRBJ2-7; D may match TRBD1 or TRBD2 (7 bases each). The CDR3 is made up of 16 amino acids. Trimming removed 1 base at V and 3 bases at J, with 17 bases between. The V gene's germline CDR1 is SGHKS and CDR2 YYEKEE (reference sequence).

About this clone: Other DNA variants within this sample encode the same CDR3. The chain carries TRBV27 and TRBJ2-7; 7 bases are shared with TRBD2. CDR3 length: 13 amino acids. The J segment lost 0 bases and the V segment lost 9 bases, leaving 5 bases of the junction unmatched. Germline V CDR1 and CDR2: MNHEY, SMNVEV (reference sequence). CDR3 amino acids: CASKAGTSYEQYF. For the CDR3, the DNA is TGTGCCAGTAAAGCGGGAACCTCCTACGAGCAGTACTTC.

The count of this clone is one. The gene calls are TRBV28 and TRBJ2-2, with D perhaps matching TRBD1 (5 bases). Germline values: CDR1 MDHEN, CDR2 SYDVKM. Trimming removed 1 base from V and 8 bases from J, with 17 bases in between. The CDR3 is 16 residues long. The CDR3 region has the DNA TGTGCCAGCAGTTTATATAAAGAGTTAGGGGCTGGGGAGCTGTTTTTT. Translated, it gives CASSLYKELGAGELFF. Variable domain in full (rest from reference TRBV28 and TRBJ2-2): DVKVTQSSRYLVKRTGEKVFLECVQDMDHENMFWYRQDPGLGLRLIYFSYDVKMKEKGDIPEGYSVSREKKERFSLILESASTNQTSMYLCASSLYKELGAGELFFGEGSRLTVL.

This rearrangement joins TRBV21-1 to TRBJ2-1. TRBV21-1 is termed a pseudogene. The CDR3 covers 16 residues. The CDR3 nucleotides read TGTGCCAGCAGCAAGTCGGGGGACATCTCCTACAATGAGCAGTTCTTC. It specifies CASSKSGDISYNEQFF.

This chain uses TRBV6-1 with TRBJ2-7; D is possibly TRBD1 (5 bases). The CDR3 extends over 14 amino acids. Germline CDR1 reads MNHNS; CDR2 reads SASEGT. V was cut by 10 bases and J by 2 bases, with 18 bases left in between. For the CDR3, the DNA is TGTGCCACGAAGTGGAAGGGGCTAGCCTACGAGCAGTACTTC. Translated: CATKWKGLAYEQYF.

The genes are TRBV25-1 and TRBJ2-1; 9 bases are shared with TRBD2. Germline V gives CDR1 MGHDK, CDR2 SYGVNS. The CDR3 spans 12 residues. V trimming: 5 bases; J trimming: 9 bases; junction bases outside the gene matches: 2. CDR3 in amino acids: CASSSGRSEQFF. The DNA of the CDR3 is TGTGCCAGCAGTAGCGGGAGGAGTGAGCAGTTCTTC. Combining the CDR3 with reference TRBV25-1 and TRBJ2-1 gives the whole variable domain EADIYQTPRYLVIGTGKKITLECSQTMGHDKMYWYQQDPGMELHLIHYSYGVNSTEKGDLSSESTVSRIRTEHFPLTLESARPSHTSQYLCASSSGRSEQFFGPGTRLTVL.

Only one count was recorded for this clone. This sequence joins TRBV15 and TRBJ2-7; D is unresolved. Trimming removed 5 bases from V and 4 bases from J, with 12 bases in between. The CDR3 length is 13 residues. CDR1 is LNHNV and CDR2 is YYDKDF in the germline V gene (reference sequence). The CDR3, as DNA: TGTGCCACCAGCGGCGAGATCCAGTACGAGCAGTACTTC. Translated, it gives CATSGEIQYEQYF. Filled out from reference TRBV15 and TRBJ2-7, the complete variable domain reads DAMVIQNPRYQVTQFGKPVTLSCSQTLNHNVMYWYQQKSSQAPKLLFHYYDKDFNNEADTPDNFQSRRPNTSFCFLDIRSPGLGDTAMYLCATSGEIQYEQYFGPGTRLTVT.

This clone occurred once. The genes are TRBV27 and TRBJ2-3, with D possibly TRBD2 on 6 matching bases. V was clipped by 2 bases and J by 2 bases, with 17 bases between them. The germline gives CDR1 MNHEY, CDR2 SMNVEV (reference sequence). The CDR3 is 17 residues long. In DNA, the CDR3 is TGTGCCAGCAGTTTACCGGGGTGGAGGGGTCCCACAGATACGCAGTATTTT. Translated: CASSLPGWRGPTDTQYF.

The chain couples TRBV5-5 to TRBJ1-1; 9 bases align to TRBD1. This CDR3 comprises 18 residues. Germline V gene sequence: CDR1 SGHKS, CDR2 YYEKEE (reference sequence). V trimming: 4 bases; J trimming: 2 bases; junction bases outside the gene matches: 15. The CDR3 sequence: CASSQNIGTGTPNTEAFF. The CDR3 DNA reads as TGTGCCAGCAGCCAAAATATCGGGACAGGGACCCCAAACACTGAAGCTTTCTTT.

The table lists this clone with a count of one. The CDR3 DNA reads as TGCGCCAGCAGCTTGTTGTGGGAGGGCCTAAACGAGCAGTACTTC. The encoded protein is CASSLLWEGLNEQYF. The chain has TRBV5-1 and TRBJ2-7; 7 positions agree with TRBD2. The CDR3 contains 15 residues. Trimming at V came to 1 base and at J to 5 bases, leaving 9 bases not matched to a gene. Germline loops: CDR1 SGHRS, CDR2 YFSETQ.